This TCR beta chain was identified in a study of cytomegalovirus exposure and HLA in healthy donors. Study as a whole: Prior work identified around 120 million unique TCR beta sequences in roughly 180 million T cells.

Germline loops: CDR1 MGHDK, CDR2 SYGVNS. CDR3 size: 14 residues. Trimming removed 5 bases from V and 0 bases from J, with 8 bases in between. The study ran its PCR with 60 Vbeta and 13 Jbeta primers. Repertoires were generated with immunoSEQ multiplex PCR, while TCRdb's copy carries only in-frame clones and drops some. Here the sample spans approximately 150,000 clones, around 79% being singletons. This clone has more than one count but fewer than ten. Sequenced: PBMCs. This sequence joins TRBV25-1 and TRBJ2-4; D possibly corresponds to TRBD2 (6 bases). The receptor was derived from a woman aged 25 to 45 in good health and CMV-seronegative. The CDR3 bases are TGTGCCAGCAGTCAGGAGGGAGCCAAAAACATTCAGTACTTC. Translating it yields CASSQEGAKNIQYF.